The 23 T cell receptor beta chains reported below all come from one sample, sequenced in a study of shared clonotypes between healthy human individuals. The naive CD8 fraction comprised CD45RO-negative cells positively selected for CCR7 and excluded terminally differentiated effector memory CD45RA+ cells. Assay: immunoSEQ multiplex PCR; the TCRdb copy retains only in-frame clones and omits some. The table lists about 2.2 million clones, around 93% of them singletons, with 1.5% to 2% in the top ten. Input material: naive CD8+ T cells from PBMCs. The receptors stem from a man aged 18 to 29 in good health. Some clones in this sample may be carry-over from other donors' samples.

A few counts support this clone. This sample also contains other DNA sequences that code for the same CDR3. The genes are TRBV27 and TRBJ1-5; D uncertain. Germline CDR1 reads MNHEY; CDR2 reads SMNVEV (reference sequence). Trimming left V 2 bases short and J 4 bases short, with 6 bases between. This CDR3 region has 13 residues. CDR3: CASSLQANQPQHF. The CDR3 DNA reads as TGTGCCAGCAGTTTACAGGCTAATCAGCCCCAGCATTTT.

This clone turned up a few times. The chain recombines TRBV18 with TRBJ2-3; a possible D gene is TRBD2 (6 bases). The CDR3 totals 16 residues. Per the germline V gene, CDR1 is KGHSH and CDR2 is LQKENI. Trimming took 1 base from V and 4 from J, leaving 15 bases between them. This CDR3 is CASSPQGGMEADTQYF. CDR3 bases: TGTGCCAGCTCACCACAGGGCGGGATGGAGGCAGATACGCAGTATTTT.

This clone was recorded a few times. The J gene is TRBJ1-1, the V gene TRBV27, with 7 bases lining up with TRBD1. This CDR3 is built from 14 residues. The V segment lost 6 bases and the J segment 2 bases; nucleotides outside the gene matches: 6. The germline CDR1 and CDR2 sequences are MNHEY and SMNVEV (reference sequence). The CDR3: CASRLRTGNTEAFF. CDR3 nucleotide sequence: TGTGCCAGCAGACTAAGGACAGGAAACACTGAAGCTTTCTTT.

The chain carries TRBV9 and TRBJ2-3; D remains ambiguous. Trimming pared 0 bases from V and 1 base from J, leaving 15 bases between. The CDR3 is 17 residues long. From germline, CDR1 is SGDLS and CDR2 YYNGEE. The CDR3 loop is CASSVGSRSYGTDTQYF. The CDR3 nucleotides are TGTGCCAGCAGCGTAGGTTCAAGGTCGTATGGCACAGATACGCAGTATTTT. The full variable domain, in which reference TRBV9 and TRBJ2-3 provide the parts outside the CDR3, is DSGVTQTPKHLITATGQRVTLRCSPRSGDLSVYWYQQSLDQGLQFLIQYYNGEERAKGNILERFSAQQFPDLHSELNLSSLELGDSALYFCASSVGSRSYGTDTQYFGPGTRLTVL.

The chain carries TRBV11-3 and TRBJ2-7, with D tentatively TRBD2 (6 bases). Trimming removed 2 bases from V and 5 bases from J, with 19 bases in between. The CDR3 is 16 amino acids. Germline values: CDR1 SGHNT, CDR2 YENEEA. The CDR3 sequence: CASSLRAGPGEHEQYF. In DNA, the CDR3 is TGTGCCAGCAGCTTAAGGGCGGGGCCCGGTGAGCACGAGCAGTACTTC.

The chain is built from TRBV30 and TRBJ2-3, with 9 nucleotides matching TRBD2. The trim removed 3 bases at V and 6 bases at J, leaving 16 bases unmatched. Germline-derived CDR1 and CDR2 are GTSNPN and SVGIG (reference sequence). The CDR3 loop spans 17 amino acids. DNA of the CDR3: TGTGCCTGGAGGGTTCTAGCGGGGCGTGTGTGGGGCGATACGCAGTATTTT. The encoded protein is CAWRVLAGRVWGDTQYF.

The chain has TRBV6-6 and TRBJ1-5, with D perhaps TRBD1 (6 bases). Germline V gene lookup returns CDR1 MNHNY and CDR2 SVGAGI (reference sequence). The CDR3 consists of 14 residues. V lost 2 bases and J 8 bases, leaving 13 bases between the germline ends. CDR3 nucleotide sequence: TGTGCCAGCAGTTACGGGGACACCTTAGAGCCCCAGCATTTT. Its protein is CASSYGDTLEPQHF.

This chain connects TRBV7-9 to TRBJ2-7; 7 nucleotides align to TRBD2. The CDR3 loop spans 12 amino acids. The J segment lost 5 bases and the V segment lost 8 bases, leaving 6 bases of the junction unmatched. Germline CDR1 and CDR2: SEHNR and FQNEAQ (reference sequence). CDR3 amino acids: CASRGESHEQYF. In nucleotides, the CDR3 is TGTGCCAGCCGGGGGGAGTCCCACGAGCAGTACTTC.

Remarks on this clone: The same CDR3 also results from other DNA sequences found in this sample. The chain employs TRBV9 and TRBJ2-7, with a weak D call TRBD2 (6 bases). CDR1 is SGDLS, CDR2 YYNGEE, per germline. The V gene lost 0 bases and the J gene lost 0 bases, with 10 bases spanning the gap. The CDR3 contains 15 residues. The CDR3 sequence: CASSVASSGSYEQYF. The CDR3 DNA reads TGTGCCAGCAGCGTAGCTAGTAGCGGCTCCTACGAGCAGTACTTC.

The CDR3 DNA follows: TGTGCCAGCAGTTTATCCCTAGCGGGAGGGCCGCTTTCGAATGAGCAGTTCTTC. Its protein is CASSLSLAGGPLSNEQFF. This rearrangement joins TRBV27 to TRBJ2-1; 12 nucleotides align to TRBD2. Trimming at V came to 0 bases and at J to 7 bases, leaving 10 bases not matched to a gene. Per the germline V gene, CDR1 is MNHEY and CDR2 is SMNVEV (reference sequence). The CDR3 contains 18 residues.

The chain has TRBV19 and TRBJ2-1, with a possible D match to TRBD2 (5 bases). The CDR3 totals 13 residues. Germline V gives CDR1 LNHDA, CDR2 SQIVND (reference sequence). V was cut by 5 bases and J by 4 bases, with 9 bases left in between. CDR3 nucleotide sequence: TGTGCCAGTAGTGTAACTAGTTACAATGAGCAGTTCTTC. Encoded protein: CASSVTSYNEQFF. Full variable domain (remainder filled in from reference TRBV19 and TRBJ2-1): DGGITQSPKYLFRKEGQNVTLSCEQNLNHDAMYWYRQDPGQGLRLIYYSQIVNDFQKGDIAEGYSVSREKKESFPLTVTSAQKNPTAFYLCASSVTSYNEQFFGPGTRLTVL.

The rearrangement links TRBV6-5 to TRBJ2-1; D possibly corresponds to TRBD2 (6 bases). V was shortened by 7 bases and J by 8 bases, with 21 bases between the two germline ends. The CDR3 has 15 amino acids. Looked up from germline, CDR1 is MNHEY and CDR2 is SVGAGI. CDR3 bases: TGTGCCAGCACAGCCGGGACTCTCCTTACCGATGAGCAGTTCTTC. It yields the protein CASTAGTLLTDEQFF.

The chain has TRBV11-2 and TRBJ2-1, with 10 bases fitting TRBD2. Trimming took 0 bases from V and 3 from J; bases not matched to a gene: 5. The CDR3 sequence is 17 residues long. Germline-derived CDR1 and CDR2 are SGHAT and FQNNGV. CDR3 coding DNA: TGTGCCAGCAGCTTAGAAGCGGGAGGGCCTTTCTACAATGAGCAGTTCTTC. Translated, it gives CASSLEAGGPFYNEQFF.

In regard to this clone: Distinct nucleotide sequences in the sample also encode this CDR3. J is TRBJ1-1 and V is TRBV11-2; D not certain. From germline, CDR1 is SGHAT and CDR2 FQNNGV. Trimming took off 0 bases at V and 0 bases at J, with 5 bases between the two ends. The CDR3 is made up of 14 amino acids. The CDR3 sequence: CASSLDLMNTEAFF. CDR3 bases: TGTGCCAGCAGCTTAGACTTGATGAACACTGAAGCTTTCTTT. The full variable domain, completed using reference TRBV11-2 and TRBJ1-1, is EAGVAQSPRYKIIEKRQSVAFWCNPISGHATLYWYQQILGQGPKLLIQFQNNGVVDDSQLPKDRFSAERLKGVDSTLKIQPAKLEDSAVYLCASSLDLMNTEAFFGQGTRLTVV.

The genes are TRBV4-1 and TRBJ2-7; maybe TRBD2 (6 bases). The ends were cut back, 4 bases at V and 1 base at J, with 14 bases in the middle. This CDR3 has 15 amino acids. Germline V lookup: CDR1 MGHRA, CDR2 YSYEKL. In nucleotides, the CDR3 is TGCGCCAGCAGCCCAGGCAGGGACTCTTCCTACGAGCAGTACTTC. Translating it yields CASSPGRDSSYEQYF.

DNA for the CDR3: TGTGCCAGCAGCCTTTCTCCACGGGGGCAGGGCACTGAAGCTTTCTTT. Residues: CASSLSPRGQGTEAFF. The V call is TRBV4-2, the J call TRBJ1-1, with TRBD1 as a possible D gene (6 bases). There are 16 residues in the CDR3. In germline, CDR1 is LGHNA, CDR2 YNFKEQ. Trimming removed 4 bases at V and 4 bases at J, with 19 bases between.

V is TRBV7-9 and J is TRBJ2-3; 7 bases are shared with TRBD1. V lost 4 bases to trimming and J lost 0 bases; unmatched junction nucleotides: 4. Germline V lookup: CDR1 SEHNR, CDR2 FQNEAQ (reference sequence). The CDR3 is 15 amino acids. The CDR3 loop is CASSSRDSSTDTQYF. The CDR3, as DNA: TGTGCCAGCAGCTCCAGGGACAGCAGCACAGATACGCAGTATTTT.

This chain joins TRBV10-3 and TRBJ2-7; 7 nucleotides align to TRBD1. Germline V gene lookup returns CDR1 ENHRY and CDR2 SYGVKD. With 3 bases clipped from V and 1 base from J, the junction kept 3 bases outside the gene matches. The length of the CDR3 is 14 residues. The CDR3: CAISEPGQSYEQYF. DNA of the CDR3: TGTGCCATCAGTGAACCGGGACAGTCCTACGAGCAGTACTTC.

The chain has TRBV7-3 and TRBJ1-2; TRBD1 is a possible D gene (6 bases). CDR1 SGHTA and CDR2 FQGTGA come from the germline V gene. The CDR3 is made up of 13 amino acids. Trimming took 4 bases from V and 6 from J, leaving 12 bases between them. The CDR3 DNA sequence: TGTGCCAGCAGCTACTTCCAGGGGAATGGCTACACCTTC. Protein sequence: CASSYFQGNGYTF.

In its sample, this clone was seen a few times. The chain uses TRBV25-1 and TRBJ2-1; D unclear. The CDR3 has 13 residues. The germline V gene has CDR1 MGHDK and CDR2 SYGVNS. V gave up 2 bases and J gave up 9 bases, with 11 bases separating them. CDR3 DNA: TGTGCCAGCAGTGAAGGTTGGAGTTTTGAGCAGTTCTTC. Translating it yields CASSEGWSFEQFF.

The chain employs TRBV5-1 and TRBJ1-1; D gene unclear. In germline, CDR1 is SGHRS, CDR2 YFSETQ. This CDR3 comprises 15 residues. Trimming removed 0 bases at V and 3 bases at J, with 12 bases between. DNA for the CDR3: TGCGCCAGCAGCTTGGCCGTTTTCCCTGACACTGAAGCTTTCTTT. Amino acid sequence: CASSLAVFPDTEAFF.

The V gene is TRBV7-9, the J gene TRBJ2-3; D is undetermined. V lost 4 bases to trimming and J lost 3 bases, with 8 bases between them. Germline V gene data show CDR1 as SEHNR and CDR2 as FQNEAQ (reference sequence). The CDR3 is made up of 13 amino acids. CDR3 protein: CASSSRVTDTQYF. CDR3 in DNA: TGTGCCAGCAGCTCCCGCGTTACAGATACGCAGTATTTT.

This CDR3 reads CASSRSERQETQYF. In DNA, the CDR3 is TGTGCCAGCAGCCGTAGTGAGAGGCAAGAGACCCAGTACTTC. The J gene is TRBJ2-5, the V gene TRBV9; D ambiguous. V was clipped by 4 bases and J by 2 bases, with 12 bases between them. Germline-derived CDR1 and CDR2 are SGDLS and YYNGEE. The CDR3 has 14 residues.